These T cell receptor beta chains were read from a single sample in a study of T cells in Graves' hyperthyroidism and ophthalmopathy. TCRdb reanalysed the multiplex PCR reads using MiXCR and keeps one entry per CDR3 protein. Among roughly 500,000 distinct CDR3 sequences listed, roughly 16% were seen once. The source material was blood. The receptors shown here come from a woman aged 25 to 39 with Graves' ophthalmopathy. The CDR3 runs from the conserved cysteine through the conserved F or W. Each record gives: J gene, D gene, V gene, CDR3 protein. A D gene is named only where the DNA matches it firmly.

j_call: TRBJ1-5; d_call: TRBD1; v_call: TRBV15; cdr3_aa: CATSRELRTGGGQPQHF
j_call: TRBJ2-6; d_call: TRBD2; v_call: TRBV6-2/TRBV6-3; cdr3_aa: CASSRGDGANVLTF
j_call: TRBJ2-1; d_call: .; v_call: TRBV6-2/TRBV6-3; cdr3_aa: CASESFLNEQFF
j_call: TRBJ2-3; d_call: TRBD1; v_call: TRBV7-6; cdr3_aa: CASSLRDRVFADTQYF
j_call: TRBJ2-1; d_call: .; v_call: TRBV18; cdr3_aa: CASSPPRGGQFF
j_call: TRBJ2-1; d_call: .; v_call: TRBV27; cdr3_aa: CASTRGSSSYNEQFF
j_call: TRBJ2-6; d_call: .; v_call: TRBV2; cdr3_aa: CASRAAGANVLTF
j_call: TRBJ2-7; d_call: .; v_call: TRBV7-2; cdr3_aa: CASTVGHGGSSYEQYF
j_call: TRBJ2-1; d_call: .; v_call: TRBV5-1; cdr3_aa: CASRGGEGEQFF
j_call: TRBJ2-5; d_call: .; v_call: TRBV6-2/TRBV6-3; cdr3_aa: CASSYSRGRAPQETQYF
j_call: TRBJ1-2; d_call: .; v_call: TRBV30; cdr3_aa: CAWSVSGANYGYTF
j_call: TRBJ2-1; d_call: TRBD2; v_call: TRBV27; cdr3_aa: CASSTGTSGRHNEQFF
j_call: TRBJ2-7; d_call: .; v_call: TRBV14; cdr3_aa: CASSHGRSRDVTYEQYF
j_call: TRBJ1-1; d_call: TRBD1; v_call: TRBV11-2; cdr3_aa: CASSLDGTGRTEAFF
j_call: TRBJ1-4; d_call: TRBD1; v_call: TRBV7-2; cdr3_aa: CAGSSAGTGGEKLFF
j_call: TRBJ2-1; d_call: TRBD1; v_call: TRBV28; cdr3_aa: CASSLGTAYNEQFF
j_call: TRBJ2-7; d_call: TRBD2; v_call: TRBV3-1; cdr3_aa: CASSGTSGGYEQYF
j_call: TRBJ1-4; d_call: .; v_call: TRBV12-3/TRBV12-4; cdr3_aa: CASSFIGTEKLFF
j_call: TRBJ2-2; d_call: TRBD1; v_call: TRBV28; cdr3_aa: CASSSGGVETGGELFF
j_call: TRBJ2-2; d_call: .; v_call: TRBV3-1; cdr3_aa: CASSPSHYTGELFF
j_call: TRBJ2-1; d_call: .; v_call: TRBV24-1; cdr3_aa: CATSELGNEQFF
j_call: TRBJ2-7; d_call: TRBD2; v_call: TRBV15; cdr3_aa: CATSRETLAEAPVYYEQYF
j_call: TRBJ2-1; d_call: .; v_call: TRBV11-1; cdr3_aa: CASSDRDKHNEQFF
j_call: TRBJ2-7; d_call: TRBD1; v_call: TRBV4-3; cdr3_aa: CASSQDHQGARYEQYF
j_call: TRBJ2-7; d_call: TRBD1; v_call: TRBV30; cdr3_aa: CAWSGGQWAYEQYF
j_call: TRBJ2-3; d_call: TRBD2; v_call: TRBV7-2; cdr3_aa: CASSSGGTTDTQYF
j_call: TRBJ1-4; d_call: .; v_call: TRBV5-1; cdr3_aa: CASSLGAATNEKLFF
j_call: TRBJ2-1; d_call: .; v_call: TRBV20-1; cdr3_aa: CSAKAGRYNEQFF
j_call: TRBJ2-1; d_call: TRBD1; v_call: TRBV28; cdr3_aa: CASGGQGTGNEQFF
j_call: TRBJ2-4; d_call: .; v_call: TRBV7-2; cdr3_aa: CASSLHPRGAVLSNIQYF
j_call: TRBJ2-4; d_call: .; v_call: TRBV28; cdr3_aa: CASRKRLAKNIQYF
j_call: TRBJ1-1; d_call: TRBD1; v_call: TRBV6-4; cdr3_aa: CASSDLTTGEFDEAFF
j_call: TRBJ2-2; d_call: TRBD2; v_call: TRBV29-1; cdr3_aa: CSVELGLAGVYTGELFF
j_call: TRBJ2-3; d_call: .; v_call: TRBV6-6; cdr3_aa: CASSYDADTQYF
j_call: TRBJ2-7; d_call: .; v_call: TRBV5-6; cdr3_aa: CASSLGNLGDEQYF
j_call: TRBJ1-2; d_call: TRBD1; v_call: TRBV18; cdr3_aa: CASSPGQGGGYTF
j_call: TRBJ2-7; d_call: .; v_call: TRBV4-3; cdr3_aa: CASSQDQGTCEQYF